This TCR beta chain was sequenced in a study of Ad26.COV2.S vaccination and SARS-CoV-2 variants. The germline V gene encodes CDR1 MNHNS and CDR2 SASEGT. Trimming left V 3 bases short and J 5 bases short, with 22 bases between. The CDR3 is 18 amino acids. Overall study findings and caveats: Quantification of TCR breadth and depth may have yielded underestimates of total T cell responses.

Produced via immunoSEQ multiplex PCR; TCRdb's table is partial and in-frame only. Among roughly 140,000 clones, 86% were seen once, and the ten largest hold approximately 5.1%. A remark on this clone: Antigen specificity is unknown.

Sequencing used peripheral blood, obtained after recovery from COVID-19. This receptor was obtained from a human donor who had recovered from COVID-19. The chain employs TRBV6-1 and TRBJ2-2; D assignment may be TRBD1 or TRBD2 (6 bases each). In DNA form, the CDR3 reads TGTGCCAGCAGTGACGCTATACCGGGAGAAGGGGGTACCGGGGAGCTGTTTTTT. Translated, it gives CASSDAIPGEGGTGELFF.